This T cell receptor beta chain is from a study of T and B cells in COVID-19 patients (dated by TCRdb to about 2020). Regarding the complete study: In this study, adaptive immunity was profiled in COVID-19 patients who either had active infection or had recovered, using TRB and IGH repertoire sequencing of peripheral blood. A recovered cohort included about 19 patients who provided 20 to 25 samples, and most of these patients had mild to moderate COVID-19 treated on an outpatient basis. Patients in the recovered cohort had a median age of approximately 35 years, compared with more than 60 years for patients in the active-infection cohort. Critical illness requiring mechanical ventilation or ECMO was present in about 65% of the 20 patients in the active-infection cohort. Of the approximately 21 patients in the active-infection cohort, 15 to 19 had comorbidities associated with unfavorable COVID-19 outcome. Over 7 million TCR sequences were analysed from a TCR and BCR sequence repository that comprised 35 to 40 patients and 69 time points. A couple of patients were in both the active and recovered cohorts because samples existed from active disease and from after recovery. For the repertoire analyses, the comparison was an age-matched reference group of 39 healthy donors who were negative for COVID-19 antibodies. As many as 9 follow-up blood samples were taken per patient, and some of the samples covered different disease stages within the same individual. General findings and caveats noted by the study authors: Blood samples obtained from mildly ill patients during symptoms, as well as early samples obtained from severe cases, were available only in scarce numbers. During active COVID-19 the TRB repertoires were highly clonal, but at recovery diversity and richness rose above the levels seen in healthy donors. A total of 2,331 TCR clusters were exclusive to the recovered cohort, and around 32 of those clusters were low-pGen clusters. The reported TCR clusters were stated to require prospective validation before clinical use. Specific T cell subsets (CD4+/Treg/CD8+) and sorted SARS-CoV-2-responsive or tetramer+ T cells had not yet been sequenced, and these experiments were ongoing. Patients with COVID-19 were reported to show strongly skewed TRBV/TRBJ gene usage. The cohort was considered too small to assess HLA contributions to COVID-19 susceptibility or severity.

V is trimmed back by 5 bases and J by 6 bases, and the junction contains 7 bases that no gene match accounts for. The CDR3 goes from the cysteine to the phenylalanine over 15 residues. Only the CDR3 DNA stays, 45 bases, in frame from base 1. As encoded in the germline V gene, CDR1 is SGHAT while CDR2 is FQNNGV. Genomic DNA extracted from blood, in amounts of about 240-550 ng, served as the starting material for amplifying TRB repertoires. This sample was sequenced with an Illumina MiSeq. TRB rearrangements were amplified by multiplex PCR with BIOMED2 TRB-A/B primer pools. Illumina-compatible adapters and 7-nucleotide sample barcodes were added to the amplicons in two consecutive PCRs. Phusion HS II polymerase was used for all library PCRs. The amplicons were purified from gel with the NucleoSpin Gel and PCR Clean-up kit, measured on Qubit, and then pooled at approximately 4.4 nM. The quality of the amplicon pool was checked on an Agilent 2100 Bioanalyzer prior to Illumina next-generation sequencing. As for the original processing: Annotation of TRB rearrangements was performed with MiXCR 3.0.8 using the default MiXCR reference library. Non-productive reads and sequences with fewer than 2 reads were removed, and every unique CDR3 nucleotide sequence was treated as one clone. Clonality, diversity, richness and V-J gene usage were computed in R 3.5.1. TCR clustering by CDR3 similarity used GLIPH2, with generation probabilities calculated by OLGA. Only GLIPH2 clusters containing at least four unique TCR clonotypes present in at least three individuals were kept. Using fastp trimming at Q25 and MiXCR clonotype assembly, TCRdb reanalyzed the public sequencing data and kept in-frame beta chains. Each CDR3 protein appears once, grouped with its most common genes and DNA. These V and J calls originate from TCRdb's pipeline instead of the authors' own analysis. The sample data list approximately 26,000 distinct CDR3 sequences, and 32% of these were observed just once. Jointly, the top ten make up 1.7% of the sample.

In regard to this clonotype: Its antigen is not yet known. No clone much larger than this one lies a single base away; base qualities are absent.

This clonotype originated in a human donor who had recovered from COVID-19. The source material was blood. The sequence links TRBV11-2 to TRBJ2-1; 10 bases in the middle match TRBD2. This receptor carries the CDR3 CASSQGLAKGNEQFF. The DNA sequence is as follows: TGTGCCAGCAGCCAGGGACTAGCGAAGGGCAATGAGCAGTTCTTC.